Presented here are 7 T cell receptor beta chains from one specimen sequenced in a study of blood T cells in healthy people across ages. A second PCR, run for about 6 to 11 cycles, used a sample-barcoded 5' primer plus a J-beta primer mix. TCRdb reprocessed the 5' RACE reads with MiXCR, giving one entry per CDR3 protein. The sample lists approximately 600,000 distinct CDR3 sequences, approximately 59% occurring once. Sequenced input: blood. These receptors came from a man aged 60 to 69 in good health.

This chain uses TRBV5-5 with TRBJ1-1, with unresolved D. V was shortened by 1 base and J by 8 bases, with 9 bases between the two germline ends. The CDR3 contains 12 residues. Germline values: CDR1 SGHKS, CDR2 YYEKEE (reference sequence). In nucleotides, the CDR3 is TGTGCCAGCAGCTTGCGGGCAATAGAAGCTTTCTTT. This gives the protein CASSLRAIEAFF.

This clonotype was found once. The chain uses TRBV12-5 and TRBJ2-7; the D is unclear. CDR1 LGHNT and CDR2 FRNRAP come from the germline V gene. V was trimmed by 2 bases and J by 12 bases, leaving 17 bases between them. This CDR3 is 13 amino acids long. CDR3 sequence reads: CASGLSGQNIRYF. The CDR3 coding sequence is TGTGCTAGTGGTTTGAGTGGTCAAAACATTCGGTACTTC.

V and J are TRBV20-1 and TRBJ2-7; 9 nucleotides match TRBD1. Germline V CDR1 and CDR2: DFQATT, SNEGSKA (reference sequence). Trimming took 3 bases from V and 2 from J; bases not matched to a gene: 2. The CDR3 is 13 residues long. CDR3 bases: TGCAGTGCTAGGGGGACAGGGCCCTACGAGCAGTACTTC. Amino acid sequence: CSARGTGPYEQYF.

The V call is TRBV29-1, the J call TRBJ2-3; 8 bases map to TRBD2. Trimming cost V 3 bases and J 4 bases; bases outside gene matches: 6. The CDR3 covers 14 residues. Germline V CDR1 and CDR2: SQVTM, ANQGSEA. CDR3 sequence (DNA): TGCAGCGTTGACTTCGCGGGGGGCCCAGATACGCAGTATTTT. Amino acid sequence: CSVDFAGGPDTQYF.

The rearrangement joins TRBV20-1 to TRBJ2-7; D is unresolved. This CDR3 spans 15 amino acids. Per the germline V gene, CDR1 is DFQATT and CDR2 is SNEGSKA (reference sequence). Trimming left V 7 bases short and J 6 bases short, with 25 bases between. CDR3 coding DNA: TGCAGTGTTACCCCGGCCCGGGCCCCGTCTCTCGAGCAGTACTTC. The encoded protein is CSVTPARAPSLEQYF.

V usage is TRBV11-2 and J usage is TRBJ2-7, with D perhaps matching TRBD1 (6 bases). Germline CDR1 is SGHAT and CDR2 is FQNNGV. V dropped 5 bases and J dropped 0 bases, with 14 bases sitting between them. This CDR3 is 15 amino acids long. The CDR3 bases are TGTGCCAGCAGCCCGGACAGTGGCCACTCCTACGAGCAGTACTTC. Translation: CASSPDSGHSYEQYF.

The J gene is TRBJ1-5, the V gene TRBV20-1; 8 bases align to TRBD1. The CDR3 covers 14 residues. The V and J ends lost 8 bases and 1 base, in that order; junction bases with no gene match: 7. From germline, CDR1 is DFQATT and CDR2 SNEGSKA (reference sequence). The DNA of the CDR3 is TGCAGTCCCCGACAGGGGAGGAGCAATCAGCCCCAGCATTTT. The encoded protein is CSPRQGRSNQPQHF.